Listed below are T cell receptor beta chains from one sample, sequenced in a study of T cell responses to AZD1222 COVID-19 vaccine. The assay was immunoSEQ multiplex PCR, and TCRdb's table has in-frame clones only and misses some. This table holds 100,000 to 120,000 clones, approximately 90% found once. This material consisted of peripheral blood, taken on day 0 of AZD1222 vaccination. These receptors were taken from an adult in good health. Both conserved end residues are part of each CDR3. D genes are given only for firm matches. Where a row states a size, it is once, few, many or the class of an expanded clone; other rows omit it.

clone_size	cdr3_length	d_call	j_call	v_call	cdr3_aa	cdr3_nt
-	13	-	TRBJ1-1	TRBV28	CASSSQMNTEAFF	TGTGCCAGCAGTTCACAGATGAACACTGAAGCTTTCTTT
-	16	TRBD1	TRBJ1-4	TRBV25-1	CASSPPEAGGDEKLFF	TGTGCCAGCAGCCCACCGGAGGCAGGGGGCGATGAAAAACTGTTTTTT
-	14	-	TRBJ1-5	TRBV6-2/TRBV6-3	CASSLRESNQPQHF	TGTGCCAGCAGTCTCAGGGAGAGCAATCAGCCCCAGCATTTT
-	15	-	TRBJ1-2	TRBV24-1	CATSETGQGNYGYTF	TGTGCCACCAGTGAGACTGGACAAGGAAACTATGGCTACACCTTC
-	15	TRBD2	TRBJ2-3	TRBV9	CASSPGLGYADTQYF	TGTGCCAGCAGCCCGGGACTAGGCTACGCAGATACGCAGTATTTT
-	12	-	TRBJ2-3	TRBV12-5	CASGSTTDTQYF	TGTGCTAGTGGATCGACCACAGATACGCAGTATTTT
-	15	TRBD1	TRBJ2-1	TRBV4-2	CASSQTTGAYNEQFF	TGTGCCAGCAGCCAAACCACAGGGGCTTACAATGAGCAGTTCTTC
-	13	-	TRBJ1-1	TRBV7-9	CASTPVGNTEAFF	TGTGCCAGCACCCCAGTTGGGAACACTGAAGCTTTCTTT
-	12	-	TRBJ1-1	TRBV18	CASSPGSTEAFF	TGTGCCAGCTCACCAGGCAGCACCGAAGCTTTCTTT
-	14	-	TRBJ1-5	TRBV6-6	CASSYEGVNQPQHF	TGTGCCAGCAGTTACGAAGGGGTTAATCAGCCCCAGCATTTT
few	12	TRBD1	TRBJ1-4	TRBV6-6	CASTLQGGKLFF	TGTGCCAGCACCTTACAGGGGGGGAAACTGTTTTTT
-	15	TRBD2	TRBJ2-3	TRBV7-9	CASSHPGTRPDTQYF	TGTGCCAGCAGCCACCCCGGGACTAGACCGGATACGCAGTATTTT
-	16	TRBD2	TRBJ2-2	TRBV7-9	CASSPEGAGWAGELFF	TGTGCCAGCAGCCCCGAGGGAGCGGGATGGGCCGGGGAGCTGTTTTTT
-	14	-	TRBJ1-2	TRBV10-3	CAITQGGYDYGYTF	TGTGCCATCACCCAGGGAGGGTATGACTATGGCTACACCTTC
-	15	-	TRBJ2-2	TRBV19	CASSPDSARTGELFF	TGTGCCAGTAGTCCCGATAGTGCGCGGACCGGGGAGCTGTTTTTT
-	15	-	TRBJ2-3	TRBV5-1	CASSLVGGDTDTQYF	TGCGCCAGCAGCTTGGTGGGGGGTGACACAGATACGCAGTATTTT
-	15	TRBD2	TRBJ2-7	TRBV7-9	CASSATSGTAYEQYF	TGTGCCAGCAGCGCGACTAGCGGGACTGCCTACGAGCAGTACTTC
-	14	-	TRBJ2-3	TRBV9	CASSVGGSTDTQYF	TGTGCCAGCAGCGTAGGGGGTAGCACAGATACGCAGTATTTT
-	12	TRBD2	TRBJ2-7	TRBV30	CAWSISSGRALF	TGTGCCTGGAGTATCTCGAGCGGGAGGGCCCTCTTC
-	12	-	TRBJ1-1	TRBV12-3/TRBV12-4	CASTWAFGEAFF	TGTGCCAGCACCTGGGCGTTTGGTGAAGCTTTCTTT
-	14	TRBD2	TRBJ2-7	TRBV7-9	CASSLGGRAAEQYF	TGTGCCAGCAGCTTAGGCGGGAGGGCCGCCGAGCAGTACTTC
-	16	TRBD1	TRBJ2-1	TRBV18	CASSPQAGQGRNEQFF	TGTGCCAGCTCACCACAGGCGGGACAGGGCCGGAATGAGCAGTTCTTC
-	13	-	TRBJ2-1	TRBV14	CASSQEVYNEQFF	TGTGCCAGCAGCCAAGAGGTCTACAATGAGCAGTTCTTC
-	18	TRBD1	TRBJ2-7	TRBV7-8	CASTLLTGQGTVGYEQYF	TGTGCCAGCACCCTCCTGACGGGACAGGGCACCGTTGGCTACGAGCAGTACTTC
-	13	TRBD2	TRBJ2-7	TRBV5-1	CASSGTSGYEQYF	TGCGCCAGCAGCGGGACTAGTGGGTACGAGCAGTACTTC
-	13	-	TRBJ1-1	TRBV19	CASSIGVDTEAFF	TGTGCCAGTAGTATAGGAGTGGACACTGAAGCTTTCTTT
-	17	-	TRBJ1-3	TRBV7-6	CASSLVHSRISGNTIYF	TGTGCCAGCAGCTTAGTGCACAGCCGAATCTCTGGAAACACCATATATTTT
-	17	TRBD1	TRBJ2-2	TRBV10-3	CAISGPNDRVNTGELFF	TGTGCCATCAGTGGGCCTAACGACAGGGTGAACACCGGGGAGCTGTTTTTT
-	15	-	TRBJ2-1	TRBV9	CASSVDGVGGNEQFF	TGTGCCAGCAGCGTAGATGGAGTGGGTGGGAATGAGCAGTTCTTC
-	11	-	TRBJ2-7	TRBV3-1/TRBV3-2	CASSQAYEQYF	TGTGCCAGCAGCCAGGCCTACGAGCAGTACTTC
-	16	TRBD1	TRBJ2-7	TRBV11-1	CASSSTGTGRSYEQYF	TGTGCCAGCAGCTCAACCGGGACAGGGAGATCCTACGAGCAGTACTTC
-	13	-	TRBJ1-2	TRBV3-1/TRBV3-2	CASSQEGHYGYTF	TGTGCCAGCAGCCAAGAGGGGCACTATGGCTACACCTTC
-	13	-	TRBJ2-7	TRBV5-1	CASSLVLGREQYF	TGCGCCAGCAGCTTGGTGCTAGGGCGGGAGCAGTACTTC
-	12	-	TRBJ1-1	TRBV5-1	CASSLEGYGAFF	TGCGCCAGCAGCTTGGAAGGGTATGGAGCTTTCTTT
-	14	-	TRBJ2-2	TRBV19	CASSTGPNTGELFF	TGTGCCAGTAGTACCGGACCCAACACCGGGGAGCTGTTTTTT
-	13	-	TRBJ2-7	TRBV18	CASSRGSVYEQYF	TGTGCCAGCTCACGCGGATCGGTCTACGAGCAGTACTTC
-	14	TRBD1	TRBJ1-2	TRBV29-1	CSVGGTDRSWGYTF	TGCAGCGTTGGTGGGACAGACCGTTCCTGGGGCTACACCTTC
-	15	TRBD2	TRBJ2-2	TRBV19	CASRLAGVGTGELFF	TGTGCCAGTAGACTTGCGGGAGTAGGTACCGGGGAGCTGTTTTTT
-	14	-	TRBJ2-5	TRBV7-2	CASRLGGILETQYF	TGTGCCAGCAGACTAGGAGGTATACTAGAGACCCAGTACTTC
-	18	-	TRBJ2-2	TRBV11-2	CASSLAVGRSSFTGELFF	TGTGCCAGCAGCTTGGCTGTAGGGCGGAGTTCATTCACCGGGGAGCTGTTTTTT
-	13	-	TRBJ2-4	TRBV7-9	CASSLLWRNIQYF	TGTGCCAGCAGCTTATTGTGGAGAAACATTCAGTACTTC
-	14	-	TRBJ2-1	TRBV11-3	CASSPTGLYNEQFF	TGTGCCAGCAGCCCCACCGGGCTCTACAATGAGCAGTTCTTC
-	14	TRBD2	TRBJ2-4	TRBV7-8	CASSPSSGRGIQYF	TGTGCCAGCAGCCCATCTAGCGGGAGAGGCATTCAGTACTTC
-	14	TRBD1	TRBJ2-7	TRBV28	CASRAGTGAYEQYF	TGTGCCAGCAGGGCCGGGACAGGGGCCTACGAGCAGTACTTC
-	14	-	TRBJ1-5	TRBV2	CASSELATHQPQHF	TGTGCCAGCAGTGAATTGGCAACCCATCAGCCCCAGCATTTT
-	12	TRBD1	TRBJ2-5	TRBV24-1	CATSYRGETQYF	TGTGCCACCAGTTACAGGGGGGAGACCCAGTACTTC